A selection of T cell receptor beta chains follows, all from one sample in a study of OX40 agonist ivuxolimab in advanced cancers. Only in-frame clones appear in the TCRdb table, and some are missing; sequencing was by immunoSEQ multiplex PCR. The sample includes roughly 72,000 clones, over 70% of them seen just once. Sequencing was performed on CD4+ or CD8+ T cells sorted from blood, taken in a trial of the OX40 agonist ivuxolimab. The receptors stem from an adult with an advanced solid tumor such as melanoma, head and neck, liver or kidney cancer. CDR3s include the opening cysteine and the closing phenylalanine or tryptophan. The order of the fields is V gene, J gene, clone size, D gene, CDR3 DNA, CDR3 protein. A D gene is named only where the DNA matches it firmly. The listing skips clone size in some rows; elsewhere it reads once, few, many or a size class.

>TRBV5-1|TRBJ1-2|.|.
TGCGCCAGCAGTTATCAAGGTCCAGACAGAGGTGGCTACACCTTC
CASSYQGPDRGGYTF
>TRBV6-4|TRBJ2-2|.|TRBD2
TGTGCCAGCAGTGAACTAAGCGGGAGTACCGGGGAGCTGTTTTTT
CASSELSGSTGELFF
>TRBV2|TRBJ1-1|.|.
TGTGCCAGCAGTGGATGGATGAACACTGAAGCTTTCTTT
CASSGWMNTEAFF
>TRBV5-4|TRBJ2-6|.|TRBD2
TGTGCCAGCTACACTCTAGCGGAGAGCTCTGGGGCCAACGTCCTGACTTTC
CASYTLAESSGANVLTF
>TRBV18|TRBJ2-7|.|TRBD1
TGTGCCAGCTCACCGCCATCCCTGGGACAGGGCTACGAGCAGTACTTC
CASSPPSLGQGYEQYF
>TRBV4-1|TRBJ1-5|once|TRBD1
TGCGCCAGCAGCCTATTCCCGGGCCTTGGACAGGGAAATCAGCCCCAGCATTTT
CASSLFPGLGQGNQPQHF
>TRBV27|TRBJ2-6|.|TRBD2
TGTGCCTCCGGGGCTAGCGGGAGTGCTGGGGCCAACGTCCTGACTTTC
CASGASGSAGANVLTF
>TRBV28|TRBJ2-1|.|TRBD2
TGTGCCAGCAGTTACCAAACTAGCGGAGGCTACAATGAGCAGTTCTTC
CASSYQTSGGYNEQFF
>TRBV6-1|TRBJ1-2|medium-sized|TRBD1
TGTGCCAGCAGTGAAGGCCCCGACAGGGGGCAAGGCTACACCTTC
CASSEGPDRGQGYTF
>TRBV5-8|TRBJ1-5|.|.
TGTGCCAGCAGCCGACCCCAGGGGCAGGGGATGGTCGGTCAGCCCCAGCATTTT
CASSRPQGQGMVGQPQHF
>TRBV6-5|TRBJ1-2|few|TRBD1
TGTGCCAGCAGTTACGACAGGGTAAATGGCTACACCTTC
CASSYDRVNGYTF
>TRBV11-1|TRBJ2-1|.|.
TGTGCCAGCAGTCACAATGAGCAGTTCTTC
CASSHNEQFF
>TRBV11-2|TRBJ2-1|few|.
TGTGCCAGCACCTCCTGGCAGGTTACCTACAATGAGCAGTTCTTC
CASTSWQVTYNEQFF
>TRBV19|TRBJ2-5|.|TRBD2
TGTGCCAGTAGTTCGCTAGCGGGAGCTGTTTTAGAGACCCAGTACTTC
CASSSLAGAVLETQYF
>TRBV2|TRBJ1-5|few|TRBD1
TGTGCCAGCAGGGGGACAGGATATCAGCCCCAGCATTTT
CASRGTGYQPQHF
>TRBV5-1|TRBJ2-5|few|.
TGCGCCAGCAGCTTGTCTTCTAGTCAAGAGACCCAGTACTTC
CASSLSSSQETQYF
>TRBV7-9|TRBJ1-6|.|.
TGTGCCAGCGGGGGGGAGGACGGATCCTATAATTCACCCCTCCACTTT
CASGGEDGSYNSPLHF
>TRBV4-1|TRBJ2-7|.|.
TGCGCCAGCAGCCTAGGGACTGAGGGCGAGCAGTACTTC
CASSLGTEGEQYF
>TRBV15|TRBJ1-2|.|TRBD1
TGTGCCACCAGCGAGAACAGGGGCATTAACTATGGCTACACCTTC
CATSENRGINYGYTF